What follows are 23 T cell receptor beta chains derived from one specimen sequenced in a study of T cell responses to AZD1222 COVID-19 vaccine. Sequencing used immunoSEQ multiplex PCR; TCRdb keeps in-frame clones, though not all of them. The sample yields about 54,000 clones, roughly nine tenths seen once. This sample comprised peripheral blood, obtained 28 days after the second AZD1222 dose. These receptors all come from an adult who received the AZD1222 COVID-19 vaccine.

The chain couples TRBV7-3 to TRBJ2-1; 9 bases are a match to TRBD2. Germline lookup yields CDR1 SGHTA and CDR2 FQGTGA. The CDR3 spans 14 residues. V lost 2 bases to trimming and J lost 7 bases; unmatched junction nucleotides: 3. CDR3 in amino acids: CASSLFSGGNEQFF. The CDR3 bases are TGTGCCAGCAGCTTATTTAGCGGGGGAAATGAGCAGTTCTTC.

This sequence joins TRBV19 and TRBJ2-3; D assignment may be TRBD1 or TRBD2 (5 bases each). This CDR3 is 14 amino acids long. The germline V gene has CDR1 LNHDA and CDR2 SQIVND (reference sequence). V was shortened by 7 bases and J by 1 base, with 12 bases between the two germline ends. In DNA, the CDR3 is TGTGCCAGTACCTCGGGGCAGGGCACAGATACGCAGTATTTT. Translating gives CASTSGQGTDTQYF.

This rearrangement joins TRBV29-1 to TRBJ1-4; D gene uncertain. Looked up from germline, CDR1 is SQVTM and CDR2 is ANQGSEA. This CDR3 region has 14 residues. Trimming left V 0 bases short and J 8 bases short, with 13 bases between. In nucleotides, the CDR3 is TGCAGCGTTGAAGAGGTGGGCATAGAGGAAAAACTGTTTTTT. Protein: CSVEEVGIEEKLFF.

The chain carries TRBV5-4 and TRBJ1-2; a weak D match, TRBD1 (6 bases). CDR3 length: 15 amino acids. Trimming pared 4 bases from V and 6 bases from J, leaving 19 bases between. CDR1 SGHNT and CDR2 YYREEE come from the germline V gene (reference sequence). CDR3 region: CASSQPSTGKNGYTF. CDR3 DNA: TGTGCCAGCAGCCAACCCTCAACAGGGAAGAATGGCTACACCTTC.

This clone was counted once. V and J are TRBV6-5 and TRBJ1-1; the D gene is possibly TRBD1 (6 bases). The V gene's germline CDR1 is MNHEY and CDR2 SVGAGI. Trimming stripped 2 bases from V and 8 bases from J, with 12 bases between. CDR3 size: 13 residues. The CDR3 is CASSYGGNREAFF. In nucleotides, the CDR3 is TGTGCCAGCAGTTACGGGGGCAACAGAGAAGCTTTCTTT.

The V gene is TRBV5-8, the J gene TRBJ2-5; 8 bases line up with TRBD1. This CDR3 is 17 amino acids long. CDR1 and CDR2 from the germline V gene are SGHTS and YDEGEE. V lost 5 bases, J lost 2 bases, and 14 bases stayed unmatched. DNA of the CDR3: TGTGCCAGCAGTCCACTACGACAGGGGAGGCGGCAAGAGACCCAGTACTTC. Amino acid sequence: CASSPLRQGRRQETQYF.

This clone showed up just once. This sequence joins TRBV4-1 and TRBJ2-3; 7 nucleotides align to TRBD1. The germline CDR1 and CDR2 sequences are MGHRA and YSYEKL. J lost 0 bases, V lost 1 base, and 10 bases had no gene match. The CDR3 is made up of 18 amino acids. The CDR3 region is CASSQGGNRGASTDTQYF. DNA for the CDR3: TGCGCCAGCAGCCAAGGAGGGAACAGGGGTGCTAGCACAGATACGCAGTATTTT.

This clone was detected only once. The chain employs TRBV11-3 and TRBJ2-5; 8 positions match TRBD2. This CDR3 spans 16 amino acids. Germline V gene sequence: CDR1 SGHNT, CDR2 YENEEA. Trimming cost V 5 bases and J 2 bases; bases outside gene matches: 10. CDR3 protein: CASSPGTSPDQETQYF. DNA for the CDR3: TGTGCCAGCAGCCCCGGGACTAGTCCGGATCAAGAGACCCAGTACTTC.

The chain employs TRBV9 and TRBJ1-1; D perhaps matches TRBD1 (5 bases). CDR3 size: 15 residues. Deletions cut 4 bases from V and 7 bases from J, with 20 bases between. Germline CDR1 SGDLS, CDR2 YYNGEE. Here the CDR3 DNA reads TGTGCCAGCAGCTACCGGGACCCTGGAACGGATGAAGCTTTCTTT. Amino acids: CASSYRDPGTDEAFF.

This rearrangement joins TRBV19 to TRBJ1-1; D possibly corresponds to TRBD1 (6 bases). The germline V and J ends were trimmed by 8 bases and 0 bases, with 25 bases remaining between them. The CDR3 is 18 residues long. Per the germline V gene, CDR1 is LNHDA and CDR2 is SQIVND (reference sequence). The CDR3 sequence: CASSSFRGGKPMNTEAFF. The CDR3 coding sequence is TGTGCCAGTTCGTCTTTTAGGGGGGGAAAACCGATGAACACTGAAGCTTTCTTT.

The chain has TRBV27 and TRBJ2-3, with 8 positions matching TRBD1. The CDR3 extends over 13 amino acids. With V trimmed by 10 bases and J by 7 bases, 10 bases remained unmatched. CDR1 and CDR2 (germline): MNHEY, SMNVEV (reference sequence). The chain's CDR3 is CATGTGIINTQYF. CDR3 sequence (DNA): TGTGCCACGGGGACAGGCATTATAAATACGCAGTATTTT.

This clone was detected once. The chain is built from TRBV19 and TRBJ2-1; 10 bases are a match to TRBD2. The CDR3 loop spans 13 amino acids. Trimming cost V 4 bases and J 10 bases; bases outside gene matches: 4. Per the germline V gene, CDR1 is LNHDA and CDR2 is SQIVND (reference sequence). CDR3 sequence: CASSNEREGEQFF. The CDR3 DNA reads as TGTGCCAGTAGTAACGAGCGGGAGGGAGAGCAGTTCTTC. The full variable domain, completed using reference TRBV19 and TRBJ2-1, is DGGITQSPKYLFRKEGQNVTLSCEQNLNHDAMYWYRQDPGQGLRLIYYSQIVNDFQKGDIAEGYSVSREKKESFPLTVTSAQKNPTAFYLCASSNEREGEQFFGPGTRLTVL.

The rearrangement uses TRBV2 and TRBJ1-5; D is unclear. The V end lost 7 bases, the J end lost 5 bases, and 12 bases lay between the germline ends. The CDR3 has 13 residues. Germline V gene lookup returns CDR1 SNHLY and CDR2 FYNNEI. CDR3 in amino acids: CASILGYDQPQHF. The CDR3 nucleotides read TGTGCCAGCATATTAGGGTACGATCAGCCCCAGCATTTT.

The chain couples TRBV18 to TRBJ2-5, with TRBD2 matching over 10 bases. V was clipped by 6 bases and J by 1 base; unmatched bases: 2. CDR1 is KGHSH and CDR2 is LQKENI in the germline V gene. The CDR3 extends over 14 amino acids. The CDR3 DNA sequence: TGTGCCAGCTCGGGGACTAGCGTCCAAGAGACCCAGTACTTC. This translates into CASSGTSVQETQYF.

The V and J genes are TRBV5-6 and TRBJ2-1; 8 positions match TRBD2. The germline CDR1 and CDR2 sequences are SGHDT and YYEEEE. This CDR3 spans 14 amino acids. Unmatched junction bases numbered 7, after V lost 4 bases and J lost 7 bases. The CDR3 bases are TGTGCCAGCAGCACCGGGACTAGAGTTAATGAGCAGTTCTTC. It translates to CASSTGTRVNEQFF.

This rearrangement joins TRBV6-5 to TRBJ1-5; D is ambiguous. The length of the CDR3 is 15 residues. In germline, CDR1 is MNHEY, CDR2 SVGAGI. V lost 0 bases to trimming and J lost 1 base, with 7 bases between them. The CDR3 sequence is CASSYSRESNQPQHF. CDR3 sequence (DNA): TGTGCCAGCAGTTACTCGAGGGAAAGCAATCAGCCCCAGCATTTT.

In its sample, this clone was seen a few times. The rearrangement links TRBV3-1 (or the pseudogene TRBV3-2) to TRBJ2-7; D is undetermined. CDR3 length: 16 amino acids. Germline lookup yields CDR1 LGHDT and CDR2 YNNKEL (reference sequence). V was trimmed by 0 bases and J by 3 bases, leaving 15 bases between them. The CDR3 DNA follows: TGTGCCAGCAGCCAAGAGGGAAAGGTTGGGAACTACGAGCAGTACTTC. It codes for CASSQEGKVGNYEQYF.

In DNA, the CDR3 is TGCGCCAGCAGCCAAGAAGGACAGGGGTCAACTAATGAAAAACTGTTTTTT. Translating it yields CASSQEGQGSTNEKLFF. The chain links TRBV4-3 to TRBJ1-4; 9 bases are shared with TRBD1. The V gene end was trimmed by 0 bases and the J gene end by 0 bases; junction bases not matched to a gene: 2. There are 17 residues in the CDR3. Germline CDR1 and CDR2: LGHNA and YSLEER.

The chain joins TRBV2 to TRBJ1-5; D is perhaps TRBD1 (5 bases). V was shortened by 7 bases and J by 2 bases, with 12 bases between the two germline ends. Per germline, CDR1 SNHLY and CDR2 FYNNEI. The CDR3 has 14 residues. CDR3 sequence (DNA): TGTGCCAGCATGGGCAGGGCAGGCAATCAGCCCCAGCATTTT. It yields the protein CASMGRAGNQPQHF.

V usage is TRBV24-1 and J usage is TRBJ2-3; tentatively, D is TRBD1 or TRBD2 (6 bases each). Looked up from germline, CDR1 is KGHDR and CDR2 is SFDVKD. Trimming shortened V by 9 bases and J by 0 bases, and 12 bases separated the two germline ends. This CDR3 has 14 amino acids. The chain's CDR3 is CATATGASTDTQYF. The CDR3 DNA reads TGTGCCACCGCAACGGGGGCTAGCACAGATACGCAGTATTTT.

The chain recombines TRBV24-1 with TRBJ2-1; 8 nucleotides match TRBD2. CDR3 length: 15 residues. Germline V lookup: CDR1 KGHDR, CDR2 SFDVKD. With V trimmed by 4 bases and J by 7 bases, 8 bases remained unmatched. The CDR3 DNA reads TGTGCCACCAGTGAAACTACGGGACTAGGGAATGAGCAGTTCTTC. It encodes CATSETTGLGNEQFF.

The chain carries TRBV29-1 and TRBJ2-2, with TRBD2 matching 12 bases. The CDR3 sequence is 17 residues long. Losses at the gene ends were 6 bases for V and 1 base for J; bases not matched to a gene: 9. Germline V CDR1 and CDR2: SQVTM, ANQGSEA. This CDR3 is CSVAGLAGRLNTGELFF. The CDR3 nucleotides are TGCAGCGTGGCGGGACTAGCGGGCCGATTGAACACCGGGGAGCTGTTTTTT.

The V gene is TRBV6-5, the J gene TRBJ1-3; D remains unclear. The V gene's germline CDR1 is MNHEY and CDR2 SVGAGI. Trimming removed 6 bases from V and 0 bases from J, with 6 bases in between. This CDR3 region has 13 residues. The CDR3 DNA reads as TGTGCCAGCAGCCATGGCTCTGGAAACACCATATATTTT. This translates into CASSHGSGNTIYF.